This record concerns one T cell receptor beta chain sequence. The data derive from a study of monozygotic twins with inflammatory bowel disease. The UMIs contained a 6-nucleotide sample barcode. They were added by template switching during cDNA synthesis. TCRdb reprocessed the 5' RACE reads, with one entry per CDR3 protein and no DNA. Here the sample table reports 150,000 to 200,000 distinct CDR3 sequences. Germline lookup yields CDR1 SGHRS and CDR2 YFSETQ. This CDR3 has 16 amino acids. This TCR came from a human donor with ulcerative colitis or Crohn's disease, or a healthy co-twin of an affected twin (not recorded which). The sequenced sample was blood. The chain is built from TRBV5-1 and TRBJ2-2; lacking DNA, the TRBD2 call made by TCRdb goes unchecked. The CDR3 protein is CASSLNGDSGAGELFF.